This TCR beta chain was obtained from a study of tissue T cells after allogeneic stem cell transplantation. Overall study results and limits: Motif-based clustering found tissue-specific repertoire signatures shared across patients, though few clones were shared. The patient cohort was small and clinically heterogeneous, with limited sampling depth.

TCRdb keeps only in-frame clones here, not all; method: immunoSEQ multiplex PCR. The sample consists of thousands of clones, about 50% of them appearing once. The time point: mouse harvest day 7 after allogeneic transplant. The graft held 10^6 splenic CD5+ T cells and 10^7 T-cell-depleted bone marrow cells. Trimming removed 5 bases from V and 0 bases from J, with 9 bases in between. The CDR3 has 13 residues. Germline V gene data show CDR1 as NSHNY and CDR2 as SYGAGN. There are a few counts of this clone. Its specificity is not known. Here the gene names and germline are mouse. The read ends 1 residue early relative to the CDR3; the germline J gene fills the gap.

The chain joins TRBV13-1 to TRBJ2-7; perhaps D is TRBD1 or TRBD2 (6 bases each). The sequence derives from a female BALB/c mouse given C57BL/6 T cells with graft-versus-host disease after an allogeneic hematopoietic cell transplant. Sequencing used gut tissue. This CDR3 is CASRGGSSYEQYF. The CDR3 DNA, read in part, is TGTGCCAGCAGAGGGGGGAGCTCCTATGAACAGTAC.